This paragraph covers one TCR beta chain sequence. What it binds is not known. Each subset's genomic DNA was shared equally among a number of immunoSEQ plates. Clones were sequenced by immunoSEQ multiplex PCR, and TCRdb holds only the in-frame ones, with some missing. This sample yields some 2.1 million clones, of which roughly 94% are seen a single time; under 0.15% belongs to the top ten. This sample is drawn from a study of shared clonotypes between healthy human individuals. Study-wide results and limits: When naive CD4 clonotypes were compared across a few donors, 5% to 5.5% were shared. The study drew on few donors, limiting represented genetic and exposure-history diversity.

The germline gives CDR1 MNHEY, CDR2 SMNVEV (reference sequence). V was shortened by 3 bases and J by 1 base, with 11 bases between the two germline ends. This CDR3 comprises 15 residues. The chain recombines TRBV27 with TRBJ2-3; D tentatively fits TRBD1 or TRBD2 (6 bases each). This receptor was obtained from a man aged 18 to 30 in good health. Sequenced: naive CD4+ T cells sorted from blood. The subset here: CD45RA+ positively selected. The CDR3 nucleotides read TGTGCCAGCAGTTTCTGGGGGGCCGGCACAGATACGCAGTATTTT. Its translation: CASSFWGAGTDTQYF.